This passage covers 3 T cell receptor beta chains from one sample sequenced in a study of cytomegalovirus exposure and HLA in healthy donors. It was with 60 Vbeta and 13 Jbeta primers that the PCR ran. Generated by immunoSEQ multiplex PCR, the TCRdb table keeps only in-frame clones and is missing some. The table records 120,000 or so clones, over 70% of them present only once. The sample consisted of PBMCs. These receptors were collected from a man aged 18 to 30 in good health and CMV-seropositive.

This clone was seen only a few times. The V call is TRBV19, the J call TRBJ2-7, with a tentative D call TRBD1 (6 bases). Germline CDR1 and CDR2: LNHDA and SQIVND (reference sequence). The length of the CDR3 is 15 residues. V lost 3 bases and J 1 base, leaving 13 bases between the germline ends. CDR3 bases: TGTGCCAGTAGTATTCACAGGGATGGATCCTACGAGCAGTACTTC. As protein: CASSIHRDGSYEQYF.

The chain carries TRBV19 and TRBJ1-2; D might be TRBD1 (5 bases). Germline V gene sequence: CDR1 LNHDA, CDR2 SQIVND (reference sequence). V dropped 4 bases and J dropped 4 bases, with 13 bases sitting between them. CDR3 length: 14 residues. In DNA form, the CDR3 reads TGTGCCAGTAGTACGCCAGGGTTCGGCTATGGCTACACCTTC. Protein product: CASSTPGFGYGYTF.

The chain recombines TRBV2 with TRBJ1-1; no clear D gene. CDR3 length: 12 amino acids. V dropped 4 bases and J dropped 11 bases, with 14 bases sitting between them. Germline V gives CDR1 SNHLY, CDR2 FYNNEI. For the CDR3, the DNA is TGTGCCAGCAGTGGACTAGGGTCGGGGGCTTTCTTT. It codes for CASSGLGSGAFF.